Listed here is a single T cell receptor beta chain. The target antigen is unknown. The germline CDR1 and CDR2 sequences are SGHAT and FQNNGV. Trimming removed 5 bases at V and 3 bases at J, with 20 bases between. The CDR3 covers 16 residues. Produced via immunoSEQ multiplex PCR; TCRdb's table is partial and in-frame only. This sample has about 68,000 clones, with roughly 84% found just once. The time point denotes: week 35, safety follow-up. All doses held 300 ug of mutant IDH1 20-mer peptide, with topical imiquimod. This sample is part of a study of a mutant IDH1 vaccine in newly diagnosed glioma. Study summary: Either 4-6 weeks after radiotherapy alone or alongside temozolomide, vaccination was begun. Treated patients, averaging about 40 years, were roughly 60% male and about 40% female.

Study findings and constraints: Shifts in the top peripheral T cell clonotypes seemed unrelated to pseudoprogression.

The clonotype comes from a man aged 18 to 29 with glioma. The sample here was PBMCs, taken from a glioma patient whose treatment included an IDH1 peptide vaccine. The rearrangement uses TRBV11-2 and TRBJ2-7; TRBD2 might be the D (6 bases). The CDR3 spells CASSRVGPRGGYEQYF. CDR3 nucleotide sequence: TGTGCCAGCAGCCGGGTTGGACCCCGGGGAGGCTACGAGCAGTACTTC.